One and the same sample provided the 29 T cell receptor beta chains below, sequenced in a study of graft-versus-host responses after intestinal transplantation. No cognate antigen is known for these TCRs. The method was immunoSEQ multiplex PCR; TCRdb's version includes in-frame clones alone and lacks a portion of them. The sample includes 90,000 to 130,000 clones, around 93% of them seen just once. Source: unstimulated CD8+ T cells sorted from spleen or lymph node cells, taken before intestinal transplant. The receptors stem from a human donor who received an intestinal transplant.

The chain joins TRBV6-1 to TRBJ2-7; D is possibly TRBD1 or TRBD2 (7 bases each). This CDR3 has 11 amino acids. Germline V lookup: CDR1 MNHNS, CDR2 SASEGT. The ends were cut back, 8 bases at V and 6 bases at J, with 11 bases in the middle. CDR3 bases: TGTGCCAGCTGGGAGGGGGCCGAGCAGTACTTC. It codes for CASWEGAEQYF.

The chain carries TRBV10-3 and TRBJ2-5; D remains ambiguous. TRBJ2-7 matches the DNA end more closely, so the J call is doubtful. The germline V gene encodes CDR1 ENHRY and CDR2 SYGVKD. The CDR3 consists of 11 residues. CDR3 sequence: CAISGAYEQYF. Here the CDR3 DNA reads TGTGCCATCAGTGGGGCCTACGAGCAGTACTTC.

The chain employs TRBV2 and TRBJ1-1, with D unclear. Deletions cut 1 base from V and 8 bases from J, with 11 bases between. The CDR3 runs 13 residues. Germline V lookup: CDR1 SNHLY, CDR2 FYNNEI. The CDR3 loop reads CASSEGPSAEAFF. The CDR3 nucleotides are TGTGCCAGCAGTGAAGGACCGTCGGCGGAAGCTTTCTTT.

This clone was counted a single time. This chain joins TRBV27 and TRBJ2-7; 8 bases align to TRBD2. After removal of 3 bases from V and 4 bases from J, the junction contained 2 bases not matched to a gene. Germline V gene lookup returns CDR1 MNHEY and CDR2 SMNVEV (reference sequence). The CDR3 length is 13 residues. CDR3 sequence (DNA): TGTGCCAGCAGTTTCGGGACTAGTTACGAGCAGTACTTC. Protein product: CASSFGTSYEQYF.

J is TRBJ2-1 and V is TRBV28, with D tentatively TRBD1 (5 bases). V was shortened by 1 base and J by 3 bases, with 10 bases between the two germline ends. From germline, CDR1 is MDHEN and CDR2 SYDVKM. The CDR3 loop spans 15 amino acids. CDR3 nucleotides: TGTGCCAGCAGTTTATCACAGGCGGACTACAATGAGCAGTTCTTC. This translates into CASSLSQADYNEQFF.

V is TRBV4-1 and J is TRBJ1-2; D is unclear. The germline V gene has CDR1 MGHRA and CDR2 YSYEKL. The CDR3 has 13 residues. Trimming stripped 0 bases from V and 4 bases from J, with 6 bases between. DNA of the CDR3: TGCGCCAGCAGCCAAGATGCAGGCTATGGCTACACCTTC. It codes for CASSQDAGYGYTF.

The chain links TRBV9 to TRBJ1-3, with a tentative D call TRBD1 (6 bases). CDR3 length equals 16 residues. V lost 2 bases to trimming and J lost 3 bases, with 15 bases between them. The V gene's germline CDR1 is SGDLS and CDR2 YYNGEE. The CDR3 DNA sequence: TGTGCCAGCAGCGTCTCTCAGGGGATGAGTGGAAACACCATATATTTT. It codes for CASSVSQGMSGNTIYF.

CDR3 nucleotide sequence: TGTGCCAGCAGTTATGGCGGGGAGCTGTTTTTT. Its translation: CASSYGGELFF. The rearrangement uses TRBV6-6 and TRBJ2-2; no firm D call. The CDR3 runs to 11 residues. Between the trimmed V and J ends, which lost 3 bases and 7 bases, there was a span of 3 bases. Germline V gene lookup returns CDR1 MNHNY and CDR2 SVGAGI (reference sequence).

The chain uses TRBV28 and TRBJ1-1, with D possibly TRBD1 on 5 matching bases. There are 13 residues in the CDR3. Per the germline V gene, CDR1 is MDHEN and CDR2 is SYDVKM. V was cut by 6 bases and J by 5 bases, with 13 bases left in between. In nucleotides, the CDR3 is TGTGCCAGCAGCTACTCGCGGGGGACTGAAGCTTTCTTT. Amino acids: CASSYSRGTEAFF.

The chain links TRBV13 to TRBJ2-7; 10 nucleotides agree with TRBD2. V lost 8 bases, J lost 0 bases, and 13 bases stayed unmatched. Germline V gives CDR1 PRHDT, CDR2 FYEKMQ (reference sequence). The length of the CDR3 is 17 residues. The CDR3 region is CASGNVGLANGSYEQYF. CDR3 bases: TGTGCCAGCGGGAACGTGGGACTAGCGAATGGCTCCTACGAGCAGTACTTC.

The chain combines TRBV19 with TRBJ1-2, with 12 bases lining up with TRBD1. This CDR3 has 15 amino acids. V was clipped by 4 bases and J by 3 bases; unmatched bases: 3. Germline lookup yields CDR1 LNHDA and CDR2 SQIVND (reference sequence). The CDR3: CASSSGTGGHYGYTF. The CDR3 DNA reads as TGTGCCAGTAGTAGCGGGACAGGGGGCCACTATGGCTACACCTTC.

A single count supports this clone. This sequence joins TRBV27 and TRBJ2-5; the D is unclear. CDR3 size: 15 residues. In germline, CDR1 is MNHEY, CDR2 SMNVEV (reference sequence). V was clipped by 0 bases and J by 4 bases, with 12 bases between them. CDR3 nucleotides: TGTGCCAGCAGTTTATCCCGCTGGCCGGGAGAGACCCAGTACTTC. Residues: CASSLSRWPGETQYF.

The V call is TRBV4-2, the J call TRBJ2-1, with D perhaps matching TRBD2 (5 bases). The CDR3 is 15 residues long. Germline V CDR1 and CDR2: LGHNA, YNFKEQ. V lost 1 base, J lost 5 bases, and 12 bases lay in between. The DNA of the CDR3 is TGTGCCAGCAGCCAAGTGAACTGGCGGGACAATGAGCAGTTCTTC. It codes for CASSQVNWRDNEQFF.

The CDR3 region has the DNA TGTGCCATCAGTGGCCGGAGAGACAGGTCGAACTACGAGCAGTACTTC. Its translation is CAISGRRDRSNYEQYF. The J gene is TRBJ2-7, the V gene TRBV10-3; D might be TRBD1 (6 bases). V was clipped by 4 bases and J by 3 bases, with 19 bases between them. This CDR3 spans 16 amino acids. Germline V lookup: CDR1 ENHRY, CDR2 SYGVKD.

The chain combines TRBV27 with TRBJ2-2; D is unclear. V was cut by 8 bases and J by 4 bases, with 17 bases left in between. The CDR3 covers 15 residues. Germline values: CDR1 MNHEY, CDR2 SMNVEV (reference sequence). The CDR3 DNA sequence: TGTGCCAGCGCCGGGCGGAGTCGATTCACCGGGGAGCTGTTTTTT. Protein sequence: CASAGRSRFTGELFF.

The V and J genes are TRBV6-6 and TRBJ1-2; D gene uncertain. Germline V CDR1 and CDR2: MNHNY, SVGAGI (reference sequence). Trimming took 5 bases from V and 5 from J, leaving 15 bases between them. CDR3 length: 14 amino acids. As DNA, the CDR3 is TGTGCCAGCAGTCTCCGGACGGAACCTTATGGCTACACCTTC. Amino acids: CASSLRTEPYGYTF.

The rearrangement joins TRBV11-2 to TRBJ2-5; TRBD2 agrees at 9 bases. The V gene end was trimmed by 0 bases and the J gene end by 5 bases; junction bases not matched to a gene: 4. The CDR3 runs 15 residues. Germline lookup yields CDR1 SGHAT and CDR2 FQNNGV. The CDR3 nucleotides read TGTGCCAGCAGCTTAGAAGGGCTAGCGGGGGAGACCCAGTACTTC. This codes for CASSLEGLAGETQYF. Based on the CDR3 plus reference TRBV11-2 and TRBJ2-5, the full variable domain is EAGVAQSPRYKIIEKRQSVAFWCNPISGHATLYWYQQILGQGPKLLIQFQNNGVVDDSQLPKDRFSAERLKGVDSTLKIQPAKLEDSAVYLCASSLEGLAGETQYFGPGTRLLVL.

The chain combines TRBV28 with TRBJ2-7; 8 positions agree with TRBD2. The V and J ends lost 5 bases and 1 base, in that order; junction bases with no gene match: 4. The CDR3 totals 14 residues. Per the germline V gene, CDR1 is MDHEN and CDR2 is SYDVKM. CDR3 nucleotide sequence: TGTGCCAGCAGTCTAGCGGGCCGATCCTACGAGCAGTACTTC. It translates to CASSLAGRSYEQYF.

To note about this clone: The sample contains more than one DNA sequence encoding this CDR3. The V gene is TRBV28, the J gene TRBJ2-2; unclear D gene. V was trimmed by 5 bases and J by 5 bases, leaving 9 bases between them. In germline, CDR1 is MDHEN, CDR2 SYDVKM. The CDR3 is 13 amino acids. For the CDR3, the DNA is TGTGCCAGCAGTCTAACTGGAACCGGGGAGCTGTTTTTT. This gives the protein CASSLTGTGELFF.

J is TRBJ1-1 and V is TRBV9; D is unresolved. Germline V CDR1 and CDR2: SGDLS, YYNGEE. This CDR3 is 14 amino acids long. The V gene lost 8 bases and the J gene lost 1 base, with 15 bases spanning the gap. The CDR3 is CASHAMAGNTEAFF. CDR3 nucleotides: TGTGCCAGTCATGCTATGGCAGGGAACACTGAAGCTTTCTTT.

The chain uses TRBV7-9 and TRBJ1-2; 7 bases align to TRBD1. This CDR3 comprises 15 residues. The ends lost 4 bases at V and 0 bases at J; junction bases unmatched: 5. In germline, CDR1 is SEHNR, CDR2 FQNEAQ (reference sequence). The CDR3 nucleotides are TGTGCCAGCAGCTCTCGACAGGGAGCTAACTATGGCTACACCTTC. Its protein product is CASSSRQGANYGYTF.

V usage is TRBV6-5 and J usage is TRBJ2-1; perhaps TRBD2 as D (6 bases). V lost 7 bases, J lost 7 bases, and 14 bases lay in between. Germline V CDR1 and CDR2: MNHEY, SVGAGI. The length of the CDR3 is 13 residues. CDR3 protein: CASTMGLSNEQFF. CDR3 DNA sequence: TGTGCCAGCACCATGGGACTTTCGAATGAGCAGTTCTTC.

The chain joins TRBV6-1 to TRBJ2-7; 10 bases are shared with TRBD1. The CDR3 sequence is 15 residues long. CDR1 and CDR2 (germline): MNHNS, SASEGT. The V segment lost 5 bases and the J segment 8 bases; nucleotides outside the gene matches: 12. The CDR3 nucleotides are TGTGCCAGCAGTATGGTAGGGACAGGGGTTATGCAGCAGTACTTC. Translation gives CASSMVGTGVMQQYF.

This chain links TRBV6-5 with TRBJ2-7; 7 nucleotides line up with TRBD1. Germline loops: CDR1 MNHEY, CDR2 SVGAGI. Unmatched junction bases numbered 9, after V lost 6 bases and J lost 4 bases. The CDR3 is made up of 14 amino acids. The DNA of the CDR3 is TGTGCCAGCAGCGGGGACAGCATCCCGTACGAGCAGTACTTC. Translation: CASSGDSIPYEQYF.

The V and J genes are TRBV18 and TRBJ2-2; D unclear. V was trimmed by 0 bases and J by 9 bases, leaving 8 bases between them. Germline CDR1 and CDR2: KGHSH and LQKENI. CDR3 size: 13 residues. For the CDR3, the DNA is TGTGCCAGCTCACCACCCTCCGACAGGGAGCTGTTTTTT. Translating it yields CASSPPSDRELFF.

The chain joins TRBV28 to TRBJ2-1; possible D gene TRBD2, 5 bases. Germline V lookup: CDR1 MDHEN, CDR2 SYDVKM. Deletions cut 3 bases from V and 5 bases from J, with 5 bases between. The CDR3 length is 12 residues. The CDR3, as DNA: TGTGCCAGCAGTTTGGAGGACAATGAGCAGTTCTTC. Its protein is CASSLEDNEQFF.

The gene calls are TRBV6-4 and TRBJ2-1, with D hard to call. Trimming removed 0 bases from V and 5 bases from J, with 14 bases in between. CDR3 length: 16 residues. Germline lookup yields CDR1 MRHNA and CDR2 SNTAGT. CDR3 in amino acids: CASSDSIGRLHNEQFF. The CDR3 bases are TGTGCCAGCAGTGACTCGATTGGTAGACTCCACAATGAGCAGTTCTTC.

The CDR3: CASSLASGELFF. Written as DNA, the CDR3 is TGCGCCAGCAGCCTCGCATCGGGGGAGCTGTTTTTT. The rearrangement links TRBV10-1 to TRBJ2-2; no reliable D call. This CDR3 comprises 12 residues. Looked up from germline, CDR1 is WNHNN and CDR2 is SYGVQD (reference sequence). V lost 6 bases and J 8 bases, leaving 10 bases between the germline ends.

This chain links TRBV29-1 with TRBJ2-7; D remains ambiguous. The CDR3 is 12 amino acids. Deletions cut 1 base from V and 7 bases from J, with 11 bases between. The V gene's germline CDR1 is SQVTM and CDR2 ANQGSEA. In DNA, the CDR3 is TGCAGCGTTGAAGTCGTCGCTCTGGAGCAGTACTTC. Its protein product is CSVEVVALEQYF.